This T cell receptor beta chain was captured in a study of early T cells in non-severe SARS-CoV-2 infection. Study information: The authors sequenced bulk RNA from unsorted whole blood, leaving chains unpaired.

Individual cDNA molecules each received unique molecular identifiers attached to them. Each CDR3 protein gets one entry after TCRdb re-called the 5' RACE reads with MiXCR. The sample has some 50,000 distinct CDR3 sequences, around 9.1% seen once. This clonotype was seen at least ten times. Losses at the gene ends were 6 bases for V and 6 bases for J; bases not matched to a gene: 13. CDR1 is MRHNA, CDR2 SNTAGT, per germline. The CDR3 is made up of 16 amino acids. The V gene is TRBV6-4, the J gene TRBJ2-1; TRBD1 matches at 8 bases. This clonotype was obtained from an adult who was a healthcare worker with PCR-confirmed SARS-CoV-2 infection or an uninfected control (not recorded which). The source material was whole blood. The chain's CDR3 is CASSVESGQVFNEQFF. The CDR3 DNA reads as TGTGCCAGCAGCGTCGAATCGGGACAGGTGTTCAATGAGCAGTTCTTC.